Only a few counts were recorded for the clone carrying this T cell receptor (beta chain). These data are taken from a study of human T cells and chemical hapten exposure. TCRdb reanalysed the RACE reads using MiXCR and keeps one entry per CDR3 protein. Altogether approximately 120,000 distinct CDR3 sequences are present, approximately 8.8% being singletons, with the ten largest covering around 3.1%. The time point here: patch test 2, 6 weeks after DPC sensitization. As to treatment: therapeutic diphenylcyclopropenone sensitization with weekly scalp DPC. The CDR3 runs 15 residues. V lost 6 bases, J lost 7 bases, and 11 bases stayed unmatched. Germline V gene lookup returns CDR1 MNHEY and CDR2 SVGAGI.

The chain has TRBV6-5 and TRBJ2-2; the match to TRBD2 covers 7 bases. The input for sequencing was whole blood, taken in connection with sensitization to the hapten diphenylcyclopropenone (DPC). The receptor's source is a woman aged 40 to 49 with alopecia areata. Some clones in this sample may be carry-over from other donors' samples. CDR3 in amino acids: CASRKGLMSGGELFF. The DNA for the CDR3 is TGTGCCAGCAGAAAGGGACTAATGTCCGGCGGGGAGCTGTTTTTT.